This entry is about one T cell receptor beta chain. The antigen remains unidentified. TCRdb re-called the 5' RACE reads and catalogs CDR3 proteins one per entry, DNA excluded. This repertoire comprises some 410,000 distinct CDR3 sequences; its ten largest clones make up about 7.1%. This sample was taken from a study of T cells expressing NK-cell markers. In the study overall: It was from sorted CD3+CD56+NKG2C+, CD3+CD56+NKG2C- and CD3+CD56-NKG2C+ T cells that TCR beta repertoires came. Regarding the study as a whole: Among four donors, these clonotypes also ranked first in the CD3+CD56-NKG2C+ fraction. As a fraction of CD8+ T cells, dominant NKG2C+ clonotypes reached about 1.0-7.0% in six donors.

The V gene's germline CDR1 is SGHRS and CDR2 YFSETQ. CDR3 length equals 14 residues. The chain links TRBV5-1 to TRBJ2-7; TCRdb outputs TRBD2, but without DNA this stays unchecked. The TCR sequence derives from a woman between 18 and 75 years old in good health. The sequenced material came from blood T cells: a sorted CD56 or NKG2C T cell subset, CD4+ or CD8+ T cells, or bulk PBMC T cells (not recorded which). The CDR3: CASSGTSGPYEQYF.